There are a few counts of the clone carrying this TCR beta chain. The antigen is unknown. Active ophthalmopathy (CAS at least 3, NOSPECS at least 4), lasting under 3 months. Other autoimmune diseases, uncontrolled infections, pregnancy and lactation each led to patient exclusion. The CDR3 loop spans 16 amino acids. Germline CDR1 MNHEY, CDR2 SMNVEV (reference sequence). V was clipped by 0 bases and J by 6 bases; unmatched bases: 8. Amplification targeted the TCR beta CDR3 regions, with RNA transcripts as the source material. First-round RT-PCR employed HTBI primers, with a second-round multiplex PCR after it. TCRdb ran MiXCR on the multiplex PCR reads and lists one entry per CDR3 protein. Counted here are over 650,000 distinct CDR3 sequences, more than 40% occurring once; the ten biggest clones make up 3% to 4%. The record originates from a study of Graves' ophthalmopathy and Graves' hyperthyroidism.

Findings of the study overall: Appearing in blood as well were most expanded thyroid clonotypes above 0.001 frequency. Ophthalmopathy progression was predicted with 70.59% sensitivity and approximately 72% specificity.

The receptor comes from an adult man with Graves' ophthalmopathy. Sample: peripheral blood. The chain recombines TRBV27 with TRBJ1-2; the match to TRBD1 covers 9 bases. The chain's CDR3 is CASSLSLPTGGDGYTF. The CDR3 coding sequence is TGTGCCAGCAGTTTATCGCTGCCAACAGGGGGCGATGGCTACACCTTC.